The T cell receptor (beta chain) described here comes from a study of T cell responses to AZD1222 COVID-19 vaccine. Libraries were prepared by immunoSEQ multiplex PCR; TCRdb keeps only in-frame clonotypes and omits some of them. The sample consists of 120,000 to 150,000 clones, approximately 94% of them appearing once. Concerning this clone: What it binds is unknown.

Findings of the study overall: Donors in the cohort were predominantly white British and more often female, and clonal diversity was possibly underestimated.

The germline CDR1 and CDR2 sequences are MNHEY and SMNVEV (reference sequence). CDR3 size: 13 residues. V was trimmed by 5 bases and J by 1 base, leaving 8 bases between them. The starting material was peripheral blood, obtained on day 0 of AZD1222 vaccination. This chain connects TRBV27 to TRBJ1-1; no clear D gene. This receptor was obtained from an adult in good health. The CDR3 here is CASSPLQNTEAFF. The CDR3 bases are TGTGCCAGCAGTCCATTACAGAACACTGAAGCTTTCTTT.